This TCR beta chain is from a study of shared clonotypes between healthy human individuals. Study outcomes and limitations: Even with large depth, rarefaction showed that sorted-subset sequencing was incomplete.

Germline V CDR1 and CDR2: SGHRS, YFSETQ. This CDR3 has 16 amino acids. Unmatched junction bases numbered 9, after V lost 4 bases and J lost 3 bases. Study processing details: ImmunoSEQ output held junction-only sequences without quality scores, so filtering differed. Produced via immunoSEQ multiplex PCR; TCRdb's table is partial and in-frame only. V and J calls and clone size are copied from that table; D and trimming were computed from the DNA. The sample contains some 680,000 clones, around four fifths of which appear only once. Of note for this clone: Its specificity is unknown.

All of the donors resided in Nashville, Tennessee, and each was a Caucasian adult. The chain uses TRBV5-1 and TRBJ2-3; 9 bases agree with TRBD1. The clonotype was recovered from a woman aged 25 to 39 in good health. The sequencing sample was made of memory CD4+ T cells sorted from blood. Subset reported: CD45RA-negative fraction. In nucleotides, the CDR3 is TGCGCCAGCAGCCCGGGACAGGGAGTCGGGACAGATACGCAGTATTTT. It yields the protein CASSPGQGVGTDTQYF.